The 6 T cell receptor beta chains below come from one sample, sequenced in a study of blood T cell repertoires in COVID-19. Libraries were prepared by immunoSEQ multiplex PCR; TCRdb keeps only in-frame clonotypes and omits some of them. The table lists around 190,000 clones, around 76% of them singletons, with roughly 8.7% in the top ten. The sequenced sample consisted of peripheral blood. These receptors all stem from a woman between 45 and 65 years old with active or convalescent COVID-19.

The chain is built from TRBV7-2 and TRBJ1-1, with TRBD1 matching over 7 bases. CDR1 is SGHTA and CDR2 is FQGNSA in the germline V gene. V shed 1 base and J 7 bases; nucleotides not matched to a gene: 9. The CDR3 is made up of 15 amino acids. As DNA, the CDR3 is TGTGCCAGCAGCTTAGAGGTTACAGGGGTATATGAAGCTTTCTTT. It specifies CASSLEVTGVYEAFF.

CDR3 DNA sequence: TGTGCCAGCAGCTTCAGGGAAGGAGCTGAAGCTTTCTTT. This codes for CASSFREGAEAFF. The rearrangement joins TRBV7-8 to TRBJ1-1; TRBD1 is a possible D gene (5 bases). Germline CDR1 is SGHVS and CDR2 is FQNEAQ. V lost 3 bases and J lost 6, with 11 bases in between. CDR3 length equals 13 residues.

The V gene is TRBV7-9, the J gene TRBJ1-2, with TRBD1 matching over 7 bases. There are 15 residues in the CDR3. The V segment lost 5 bases and the J segment 4 bases; nucleotides outside the gene matches: 10. The germline V gene has CDR1 SEHNR and CDR2 FQNEAQ (reference sequence). DNA of the CDR3: TGTGCCAGCAGCCCGACAGGGCTATCTAGCTATGGCTACACCTTC. Amino acid sequence: CASSPTGLSSYGYTF.

CDR3 in DNA: TGTGCCAGTAGTGGCGGGACTAGCGGGACTCCAAGCACAGATACGCAGTATTTT. Translating it yields CASSGGTSGTPSTDTQYF. The J gene is TRBJ2-3, the V gene TRBV19, with 13 bases lining up with TRBD2. This CDR3 is 18 amino acids long. Germline trimming cut 5 bases from V and 0 bases from J; bases unmatched to any gene: 8. The germline V gene has CDR1 LNHDA and CDR2 SQIVND (reference sequence).

The genes are TRBV5-6 and TRBJ1-3, with unresolved D. The CDR3 consists of 14 residues. Germline loops: CDR1 SGHDT, CDR2 YYEEEE. Trimming left V 4 bases short and J 2 bases short, with 10 bases between. The CDR3 here is CASSLREAGNTIYF. As DNA, the CDR3 is TGTGCCAGCAGCCTACGGGAGGCTGGAAACACCATATATTTT.

V is TRBV11-2 and J is TRBJ1-1; 9 bases line up with TRBD1. The ends lost 4 bases at V and 1 base at J; junction bases unmatched: 4. The CDR3 covers 15 residues. Germline V lookup: CDR1 SGHAT, CDR2 FQNNGV. The CDR3 DNA reads TGTGCCAGCAGCTCCCTACAGGGGGCGAACACTGAAGCTTTCTTT. Protein: CASSSLQGANTEAFF.